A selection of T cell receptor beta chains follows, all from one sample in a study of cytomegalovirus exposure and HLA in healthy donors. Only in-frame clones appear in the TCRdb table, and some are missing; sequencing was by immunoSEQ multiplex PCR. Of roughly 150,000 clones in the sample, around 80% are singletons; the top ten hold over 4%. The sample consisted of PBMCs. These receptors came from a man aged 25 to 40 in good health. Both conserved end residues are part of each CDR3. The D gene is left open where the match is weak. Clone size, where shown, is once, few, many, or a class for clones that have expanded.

CDR3 DNA: TGTGCCAGCTCTGACGCGATTAGGAGTGAGCAGTTCTTC
CDR3 protein: CASSDAIRSEQFF
clone size: NA
V gene: TRBV9
CDR3 length: 13
J gene: TRBJ2-1
D gene: NA

CDR3 DNA: TGTGCCAGCAGCTTTGTCCTTCTCTACGAGCAGTACTTC
CDR3 protein: CASSFVLLYEQYF
clone size: NA
V gene: TRBV7-2
CDR3 length: 13
J gene: TRBJ2-7
D gene: NA

CDR3 DNA: TGTGCCAGCAGAACCCGGGAAAGCTCCTACAATGAGCAGTTCTTC
CDR3 protein: CASRTRESSYNEQFF
clone size: NA
V gene: TRBV5-8
CDR3 length: 15
J gene: TRBJ2-1
D gene: NA

CDR3 DNA: TGTGCCAGCACCCCCCAAGCAGAGGTTTCTGGAAACACCATATATTTT
CDR3 protein: CASTPQAEVSGNTIYF
clone size: NA
V gene: TRBV11-2
CDR3 length: 16
J gene: TRBJ1-3
D gene: NA

CDR3 DNA: TGCAGCGTTAGGACAGGCAATCAGCCCCAGCATTTT
CDR3 protein: CSVRTGNQPQHF
clone size: NA
V gene: TRBV29-1
CDR3 length: 12
J gene: TRBJ1-5
D gene: NA

CDR3 DNA: TGTGCCATCAGTGAGAGCAGGGACAGGGGCACGGAGCAGTACTTC
CDR3 protein: CAISESRDRGTEQYF
clone size: NA
V gene: TRBV10-3
CDR3 length: 15
J gene: TRBJ2-7
D gene: TRBD1

CDR3 DNA: TGTGCCAGCAGCTTAAGTTCGCGGGAGGCAGATGAGCAGTTCTTC
CDR3 protein: CASSLSSREADEQFF
clone size: once
V gene: TRBV7-2
CDR3 length: 15
J gene: TRBJ2-1
D gene: TRBD2

CDR3 DNA: TGTGCCAGCTCACCAGTTGACGGGGGGCCAGAATCCTACGAGCAGTACTTC
CDR3 protein: CASSPVDGGPESYEQYF
clone size: NA
V gene: TRBV18
CDR3 length: 17
J gene: TRBJ2-7
D gene: NA

CDR3 DNA: TGTGCCAGCAGCTTAGATGTGCCAGCCGGGGAGCTGTTTTTT
CDR3 protein: CASSLDVPAGELFF
clone size: NA
V gene: TRBV11-3
CDR3 length: 14
J gene: TRBJ2-2
D gene: NA

CDR3 DNA: TGTGCCAGCAGTACGGAAGGGACAGATAACACTGAAGCTTTCTTT
CDR3 protein: CASSTEGTDNTEAFF
clone size: NA
V gene: TRBV27
CDR3 length: 15
J gene: TRBJ1-1
D gene: TRBD1

CDR3 DNA: TGTGCCACCCGACAGGGGATCGTTCAGCCCCAGCATTTT
CDR3 protein: CATRQGIVQPQHF
clone size: NA
V gene: TRBV28
CDR3 length: 13
J gene: TRBJ1-5
D gene: TRBD1

CDR3 DNA: TGTGCCAGCAGCTTAGACGGGCCGGCGGGAGAGACCCAGTACTTC
CDR3 protein: CASSLDGPAGETQYF
clone size: NA
V gene: TRBV7-8
CDR3 length: 15
J gene: TRBJ2-5
D gene: NA